This TCR beta chain was captured in a study of tumor-infiltrating lymphocytes in primary liver carcinoma. The authors made TCR beta cDNA from 500 to 600 ng total RNA with a constant-region primer. Slightly modified ARM-PCR, run as three nested multiplex PCR rounds, produced the TCR beta libraries. Running 9 to 11 cycles apiece, the first two PCR rounds relied on TRBV1-TRBV30 forward primers together with a C-beta reverse primer. TCRdb processed the multiplex PCR reads anew with MiXCR; each CDR3 protein has one entry. The data show roughly 120,000 distinct CDR3 sequences, 60% to 75% seen once. Taking about 20-31 mg of unsorted bulk tissue, the authors co-extracted RNA and DNA. Collection of samples drew on five separate regions of each tumor. Each of the tumor samples contained in excess of 80% viable tumor cells. This clonotype showed up many times. The V gene's germline CDR1 is SQVTM and CDR2 ANQGSEA. This CDR3 region has 12 residues. Trimming removed 7 bases from V and 2 bases from J, with 10 bases in between.

V gene TRBV29-1 combines with J gene TRBJ2-3; unclear D gene. The sample comprised liver tumor tissue from sampling region 3. Subset noted: tumor region T3, left-lateral pole. The receptor's source is a woman aged 55-69 years with primary liver carcinoma and hepatitis B virus infection. The CDR3 loop reads CSARRHTDTQYF. CDR3 coding DNA: TGCAGCGCCCGCCGGCACACAGATACGCAGTATTTT.